This T cell receptor beta chain was retrieved from a study of blood T cell repertoires in COVID-19 (dated by TCRdb to 2020 to 2022). Context from the whole study: Collaborator samples came from the United States, Italy and Spain and covered acute and convalescent phases of COVID-19. The material from the prospective study consisted of cDNA or gDNA derived from T cells, B-cell-depleted T cells, or PBMCs. The dataset comprised deeply sampled blood TCRbeta repertoires from subjects exposed to, actively infected with, or recovered from COVID-19. The repertoires were made available in a free public database intended to serve as a resource for research on the immune response to SARS-CoV-2. The samples were drawn from the first 160 participants of the ongoing ImmuneRACE study and from some 1,300 subjects provided by 6 global collaborators. A de-identified subject ID, COVID-19 status, age in years and sex were almost always included in the sample metadata. Where available, HLA class I and class II types were obtained from metadata supplied by the sample provider rather than from assay-based typing. Findings and caveats that apply to the study as a whole: How much clinical and demographic metadata was included differed by source and by participant, and the metadata was provided uncurated.

Each collaborating institution followed its own protocols to collect whole blood in K2EDTA tubes. Collaborator samples were shipped for TCRbeta analysis as frozen whole blood, isolated PBMCs, or DNA extracted from either sample type. TCRbeta CDR3 regions were amplified from genomic DNA using the immunoSEQ Assay, a bias-controlled multiplex PCR. In the source study's methods: The number of nucleated cells in each sample was estimated by amplification of reference gene primers within the assay. To quantify the absolute abundance of each unique TCRbeta CDR3 rearrangement, sequence reads were collapsed and filtered. For each sample, productive Simpson clonality was calculated as the square root of Simpson's diversity index over productive rearrangements. As stored in TCRdb, this immuneACCESS dataset retains in-frame rearrangements with V and J assigned. A fraction of the clones does not appear; measured against another copy, unresolved V genes explain less than half of the discrepancy, and the remainder lacks a known reason. That table gives V, J and clone size, and the DNA gave D and trimming. This sample holds over 140,000 clones; 75% to 80% were observed only once. Of the sample, approximately 9% is held by the ten largest clones.

Turning to this clone: No cognate antigen has been identified for it. Base qualities are missing; no much larger clone stands one base away.

Trimmed from V: 5 bases; trimmed from J: 9 bases; junction bases lacking a gene match: 9. Taken from cysteine to phenylalanine, the CDR3 has 15 residues. The only DNA kept is the CDR3, 45 bases in frame from the first base. In the germline V gene, CDR1 corresponds to MNHEY and CDR2 to SVGAGI. The chain links TRBV6-5 with TRBJ2-1, with TRBD2 identical over 11 junction bases. The sequenced material came from peripheral blood. This TCR was recovered from a woman aged 45-65 years with active or convalescent COVID-19. The CDR3 protein: CASSLFSGGATEQFF. The DNA is TGTGCCAGCAGTCTCTTTAGCGGGGGGGCCACTGAGCAGTTCTTC.